These 16 T cell receptor beta chains were sequenced from one sample in a study of blood T cell repertoires in COVID-19. Sequenced by immunoSEQ multiplex PCR; TCRdb stores in-frame clones only, minus some. The sample lists nearly 110,000 clones, roughly 90% occurring once. Sequenced input: peripheral blood. These receptors came from a man aged 40-49 years with active or convalescent COVID-19.

This rearrangement joins TRBV28 to TRBJ1-1; no clear D. Trimming removed 6 bases from V and 1 base from J, with 9 bases in between. Germline CDR1 reads MDHEN; CDR2 reads SYDVKM. The CDR3 consists of 13 residues. Written as DNA, the CDR3 is TGTGCCAGCAGGACGACGGGGAACACTGAAGCTTTCTTT. As protein: CASRTTGNTEAFF.

The chain links TRBV6-5 to TRBJ2-7; weak D call: TRBD2 (6 bases). V gave up 6 bases and J gave up 5 bases, with 17 bases separating them. Germline V gene sequence: CDR1 MNHEY, CDR2 SVGAGI. This CDR3 region has 14 residues. CDR3 in DNA: TGTGCCAGCAGCGAGACTAGTCTGTTCAACGAGCAGTACTTC. Its translation: CASSETSLFNEQYF.

The chain has TRBV28 and TRBJ1-2; D is perhaps TRBD1 (6 bases). Germline lookup yields CDR1 MDHEN and CDR2 SYDVKM. CDR3 length: 16 residues. Trimming took 6 bases from V and 4 from J, leaving 21 bases between them. CDR3 region: CASSLGGALGGYGYTF. DNA for the CDR3: TGTGCCAGCAGCCTCGGGGGGGCCCTGGGTGGCTATGGCTACACCTTC.

V and J are TRBV6-5 and TRBJ2-7; 9 bases are a match to TRBD1. Trimming cost V 10 bases and J 2 bases; bases outside gene matches: 9. CDR1 is MNHEY and CDR2 is SVGAGI in the germline V gene. The CDR3 extends over 14 amino acids. The CDR3 DNA is TGTGCCACGGGACAGGGCCCTGGTCCCTACGAGCAGTACTTC. Translation gives CATGQGPGPYEQYF.

In DNA, the CDR3 is TGTGCCATCAGTGGCCTAGCGGGAGCCCAAGAGACCCAGTACTTC. Amino acids: CAISGLAGAQETQYF. This chain connects TRBV10-3 to TRBJ2-5; TRBD2 agrees at 10 bases. Germline V lookup: CDR1 ENHRY, CDR2 SYGVKD. The J segment lost 1 base and the V segment lost 4 bases, leaving 3 bases of the junction unmatched. The CDR3 contains 15 residues.

CDR3 nucleotide sequence: TGCGCCAGCAGCTTATCCCCTCGGGGAGAAAAACTGTTTTTT. This encodes CASSLSPRGEKLFF. J is TRBJ1-4 and V is TRBV5-1; D remains unclear. CDR3 length equals 14 residues. With 2 bases removed from V and 8 bases from J, the gap between germline ends came to 13 bases. Germline values: CDR1 SGHRS, CDR2 YFSETQ.

The chain combines TRBV10-3 with TRBJ2-4; 12 positions agree with TRBD2. Germline V gene lookup returns CDR1 ENHRY and CDR2 SYGVKD. The CDR3 has 17 residues. Trimming took 3 bases from V and 5 from J; bases not matched to a gene: 8. The CDR3 bases are TGTGCCATCAGTGACCAAAGACTAGCGGGAGAACAAAACATTCAGTACTTC. Its translation: CAISDQRLAGEQNIQYF.

The chain joins TRBV19 to TRBJ2-7; TRBD1 matches 8 bases. V was pared by 4 bases and J by 1 base, with 3 bases of the junction left unmatched. Germline lookup yields CDR1 LNHDA and CDR2 SQIVND (reference sequence). This CDR3 spans 14 amino acids. In DNA, the CDR3 is TGTGCCAGTAGTACACAGGGGGAGTCCTACGAGCAGTACTTC. This encodes CASSTQGESYEQYF.

The table lists this clone with a count of one. J is TRBJ2-3 and V is TRBV28; D is unclear. Per germline, CDR1 MDHEN and CDR2 SYDVKM. The CDR3 totals 12 residues. With 7 bases removed from V and 7 bases from J, the gap between germline ends came to 12 bases. The CDR3 sequence: CASTHGGYTQYF. The CDR3 DNA sequence: TGTGCCAGCACCCATGGCGGTTATACGCAGTATTTT.

The chain carries TRBV30 and TRBJ1-1, with D possibly TRBD1 on 6 matching bases. With 0 bases removed from V and 6 bases from J, the gap between germline ends came to 11 bases. The CDR3 is 13 amino acids. Looked up from germline, CDR1 is GTSNPN and CDR2 is SVGIG (reference sequence). CDR3 bases: TGTGCCTGGAGTGTCGGGGCAGGGGCTGAAGCTTTCTTT. Amino acids: CAWSVGAGAEAFF.

The rearrangement links TRBV6-5 to TRBJ1-3, with 7 positions matching TRBD1. The CDR3 covers 15 residues. CDR1 and CDR2 from the germline V gene are MNHEY and SVGAGI. V lost 2 bases, J lost 4 bases, and 5 bases stayed unmatched. The CDR3 nucleotides read TGTGCCAGCAGTTACGTACCAGGGGGAGGAAACACCATATATTTT. This translates into CASSYVPGGGNTIYF.

The rearrangement uses TRBV28 and TRBJ1-2, with 7 bases identical to TRBD1. Per germline, CDR1 MDHEN and CDR2 SYDVKM. J gave up 0 bases and V 8 bases, and 3 bases lay outside the gene matches. CDR3 length equals 13 residues. The CDR3 DNA is TGTGCCAGCCGGGACAGAACTAACTATGGCTACACCTTC. Protein: CASRDRTNYGYTF.

The chain links TRBV4-2 to TRBJ2-3; 9 bases line up with TRBD2. The V segment lost 2 bases and the J segment 1 base; nucleotides outside the gene matches: 1. The germline V gene has CDR1 LGHNA and CDR2 YNFKEQ. The CDR3 sequence is 15 residues long. CDR3 nucleotides: TGTGCCAGCAGCCAAAGGACTAGCGGCACAGATACGCAGTATTTT. Translating it yields CASSQRTSGTDTQYF.

The rearrangement joins TRBV28 to TRBJ1-5, with D perhaps matching TRBD1 (5 bases). CDR1 is MDHEN, CDR2 SYDVKM, per germline. CDR3 length: 17 amino acids. Trimming took off 8 bases at V and 0 bases at J, with 20 bases between the two ends. The CDR3 sequence is CASLPSRGTYSNQPQHF. CDR3 DNA sequence: TGTGCCAGCCTCCCCTCCCGGGGGACTTATAGCAATCAGCCCCAGCATTTT.

The rearrangement uses TRBV6-2 or TRBV6-3 and TRBJ1-5; 7 bases fit TRBD1. CDR1 is MNHEY and CDR2 is SVGEGT in the germline V gene. The CDR3 loop spans 13 amino acids. Trimming took 6 bases from V and 2 from J; bases not matched to a gene: 1. The CDR3 bases are TGTGCCAGCAGCACAGGGGGCAATCAGCCCCAGCATTTT. It specifies CASSTGGNQPQHF.

The chain employs TRBV5-1 and TRBJ1-1; D not resolved. The germline gives CDR1 SGHRS, CDR2 YFSETQ. V lost 0 bases and J lost 2, with 5 bases in between. CDR3 size: 13 residues. The CDR3 bases are TGCGCCAGCAGCTTGGCCTCTAACACTGAAGCTTTCTTT. It is translated as CASSLASNTEAFF.